The T cell receptor beta chain under discussion was sequenced for a study of T cell changes during pregnancy in multiple sclerosis. The method was immunoSEQ multiplex PCR; TCRdb's version includes in-frame clones alone and lacks a portion of them. The sample records tens of thousands of clones, 92% being singletons. Source: peripheral blood, taken before pregnancy. This receptor was identified in a female donor with multiple sclerosis, enrolled in a pregnancy study.

CDR3 bases: TGTGCCAGTAAAGGGGGACACGCATTCTCCTACGAGCAGTACTTC. Translated, it gives CASKGGHAFSYEQYF. V and J are TRBV19 and TRBJ2-7, with D perhaps TRBD1 (6 bases). CDR1 is LNHDA and CDR2 is SQIVND in the germline V gene (reference sequence). Trimming pared 7 bases from V and 0 bases from J, leaving 16 bases between. The CDR3 spans 15 residues. The full variable domain, with the rest looked up from reference TRBV19 and TRBJ2-7, is DGGITQSPKYLFRKEGQNVTLSCEQNLNHDAMYWYRQDPGQGLRLIYYSQIVNDFQKGDIAEGYSVSREKKESFPLTVTSAQKNPTAFYLCASKGGHAFSYEQYFGPGTRLTVT.